The entry below describes one TCR beta chain. The data are from a study of patients and donors after allogeneic stem cell transplantation. TCRdb independently ran MiXCR on the RT-PCR reads; one entry per CDR3 protein. The table lists about 960,000 distinct CDR3 sequences, 15% to 20% of them singletons. The sample taken for sequencing was blood, either unsorted or a sorted T cell fraction (not recorded which). The sequence came from a human donor who was either an allogeneic HSCT recipient or a stem cell or donor lymphocyte infusion donor (not recorded which). It is not recorded whose cells these are; they may come from a transplant donor.

The chain's CDR3 is CASSAKGEGANTEAFF. The CDR3 coding sequence is TGTGCCAGCTCGGCTAAAGGGGAGGGGGCTAACACTGAAGCTTTCTTT. V and J are TRBV18 and TRBJ1-1, with 7 positions matching TRBD1. V lost 6 bases, J lost 2 bases, and 12 bases stayed unmatched. The length of the CDR3 is 16 residues. Germline CDR1 and CDR2: KGHSH and LQKENI.